Shown below are 3 T cell receptor beta chains from a single sample sequenced in a study of blood T cells in healthy people across ages. PCR was performed a second time for roughly 7 to 12 cycles using a sample-barcoded 5' primer and a J-beta primer mix. Using its own MiXCR run on the 5' RACE reads, TCRdb lists one record per CDR3 protein. The sample holds 1.5 million to 2 million distinct CDR3 sequences, roughly 32% seen once. Specimen: blood. Receptors were obtained from a woman aged 25 to 39 in good health.

The J gene is TRBJ2-7, the V gene TRBV2; TRBD1 matches 10 bases. Germline CDR1 is SNHLY and CDR2 is FYNNEI. CDR3 length: 15 amino acids. Germline trimming cut 6 bases from V and 5 bases from J; bases unmatched to any gene: 10. The CDR3 DNA follows: TGTGCCAGCAGCGCCGCGACAGGGGGCCTCAACGAGCAGTACTTC. Its translation: CASSAATGGLNEQYF.

This clonotype appeared a few times. The V call is TRBV6-6, the J call TRBJ1-2; unclear D gene. Trimming pared 8 bases from V and 5 bases from J, leaving 12 bases between. CDR1 and CDR2 from the germline V gene are MNHNY and SVGAGI (reference sequence). This CDR3 region has 12 residues. In DNA form, the CDR3 reads TGTGCCAGCCAGGAGTCGGGATATGGCTACACCTTC. This codes for CASQESGYGYTF.

J is TRBJ1-5 and V is TRBV27; TRBD1 matches 10 bases. CDR1 and CDR2 (germline): MNHEY, SMNVEV (reference sequence). CDR3 length: 15 amino acids. V gave up 5 bases and J gave up 6 bases; unmatched junction bases: 7. The CDR3 DNA reads TGTGCCAGCAGTCGGACAGGGGGAAGCGGTCAGCCCCAGCATTTT. Translating gives CASSRTGGSGQPQHF.